This entry describes one TCR beta chain. The data originate from a study of CD8+ T cells in alopecia areata. Sample treatment: oral pan-JAK inhibitor, 5-10 mg twice daily. The CDR3 sequence is 15 residues long. The trim removed 0 bases at V and 5 bases at J, leaving 9 bases unmatched. Germline V gene data show CDR1 as SQVTM and CDR2 as ANQGSEA. Extracted from the samples, RNA was reverse transcribed into cDNA to serve as the sequencing template. The data were produced by immunoSEQ multiplex PCR, yet TCRdb's version contains in-frame clones alone and is incomplete. Among 140,000 to 150,000 clones listed, about 56% were seen once.

This chain uses TRBV29-1 with TRBJ2-5, with 7 bases identical to TRBD2. Specimen: CD8+ T cells sorted from blood, collected at week 4, from a patient treated with tofacitinib. This TCR was recovered from a human donor with alopecia areata. This chain's CDR3 is CSVEDLRAGGETQYF. The CDR3 region has the DNA TGCAGCGTTGAAGATCTCAGGGCCGGGGGGGAGACCCAGTACTTC.